Following are 5 T cell receptor beta chains from one sample sequenced in a study of T cell repertoires in cytomegalovirus infection. TCRdb itself ran the reads through MiXCR, one entry per CDR3 protein. The sample contains about 360,000 distinct CDR3 sequences, approximately 35% of which appear only once. Antigens of these TCRs are unknown. Sequencing used cultured PBMCs, obtained from culture after CMV antigen stimulation. The receptors originated from a human donor in good health (CMV status not recorded). Some clones in this sample may be carry-over from other donors' samples.

The chain couples TRBV6-5 to TRBJ1-6, with a possible D match to TRBD1 (5 bases). From germline, CDR1 is MNHEY and CDR2 SVGAGI. This CDR3 region has 13 residues. Trimming took off 2 bases at V and 8 bases at J, with 7 bases between the two ends. The DNA for the CDR3 is TGTGCCAGCAGTTACAGGGGTGATTCACCCCTCCACTTT. This translates into CASSYRGDSPLHF.

A few counts support this clonotype. The chain employs TRBV5-4 and TRBJ2-5, with TRBD1 matching over 8 bases. This CDR3 contains 15 residues. Germline CDR1 SGHNT, CDR2 YYREEE (reference sequence). V lost 8 bases to trimming and J lost 5 bases; unmatched junction nucleotides: 14. The CDR3 bases are TGTGCCAGTTCCGACGGAACACGGACAGGGGAGACCCAGTACTTC. Translated: CASSDGTRTGETQYF.

The chain recombines TRBV18 with TRBJ1-2; D not certain. The CDR3 has 13 residues. Germline values: CDR1 KGHSH, CDR2 LQKENI. V was cut by 2 bases and J by 3 bases, with 7 bases left in between. As DNA, the CDR3 is TGTGCCAGCTCACCAAACGGCTACTATGGCTACACCTTC. Its protein product is CASSPNGYYGYTF.

This clonotype was detected a few times. The CDR3, as DNA: TGTGCCAGCAGCCCGGGACACAAATCTAGCTCCTATAATTCACCCCTCCACTTT. This gives the protein CASSPGHKSSSYNSPLHF. The rearrangement uses TRBV7-2 and TRBJ1-6; possible D gene TRBD1, 6 bases. Between the trimmed V and J ends, which lost 5 bases and 0 bases, there was a span of 17 bases. Germline lookup yields CDR1 SGHTA and CDR2 FQGNSA. The CDR3 runs to 18 residues.

This clonotype was counted a few times. The chain couples TRBV29-1 to TRBJ1-1; 9 bases align to TRBD1. The CDR3 totals 15 residues. The V gene's germline CDR1 is SQVTM and CDR2 ANQGSEA. V lost 2 bases to trimming and J lost 4 bases; unmatched junction nucleotides: 8. CDR3 nucleotide sequence: TGCAGCGTTGAAACAGGGGGCTACGACCTCACTGAAGCTTTCTTT. Translation gives CSVETGGYDLTEAFF. Complete variable domain (other parts from reference TRBV29-1 and TRBJ1-1): SAVISQKPSRDICQRGTSLTIQCQVDSQVTMMFWYRQQPGQSLTLIATANQGSEATYESGFVIDKFPISRPNLTFSTLTVSNMSPEDSSIYLCSVETGGYDLTEAFFGQGTRLTVV.